This T cell receptor (beta chain) came from a study of T cell responses to AZD1222 COVID-19 vaccine. Assay: immunoSEQ multiplex PCR; the TCRdb copy retains only in-frame clones and omits some. The table lists 55,000 to 85,000 clones, less than 90% of them singletons, with around 9.8% in the top ten. The CDR3 is 15 residues long. CDR1 is MDHEN, CDR2 SYDVKM, per germline. V lost 5 bases to trimming and J lost 0 bases, with 13 bases between them. Sequencing was performed on peripheral blood, taken on day 0 of AZD1222 vaccination. The V gene is TRBV28, the J gene TRBJ1-1; no firm D call. The TCR comes from an adult in good health. This CDR3 is CASSPYAFMNTEAFF. The CDR3 nucleotides read TGTGCCAGCAGTCCCTATGCCTTTATGAACACTGAAGCTTTCTTT.